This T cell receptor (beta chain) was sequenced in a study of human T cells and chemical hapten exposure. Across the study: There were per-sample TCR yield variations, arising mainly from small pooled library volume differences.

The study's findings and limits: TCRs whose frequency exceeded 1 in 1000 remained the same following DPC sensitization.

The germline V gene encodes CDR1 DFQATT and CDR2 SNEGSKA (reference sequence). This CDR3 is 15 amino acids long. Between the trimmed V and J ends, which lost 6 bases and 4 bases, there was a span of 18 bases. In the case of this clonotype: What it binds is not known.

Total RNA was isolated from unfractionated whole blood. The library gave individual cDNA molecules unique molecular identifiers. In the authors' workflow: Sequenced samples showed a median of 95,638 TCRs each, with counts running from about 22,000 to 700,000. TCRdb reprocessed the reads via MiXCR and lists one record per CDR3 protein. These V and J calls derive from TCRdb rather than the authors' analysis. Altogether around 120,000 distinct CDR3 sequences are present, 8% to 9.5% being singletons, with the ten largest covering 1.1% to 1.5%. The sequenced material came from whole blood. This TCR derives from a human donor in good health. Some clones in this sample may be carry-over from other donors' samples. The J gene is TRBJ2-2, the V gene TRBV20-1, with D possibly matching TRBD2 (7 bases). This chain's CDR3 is CSAPRGEGGTGELFF. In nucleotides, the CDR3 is TGCAGTGCCCCAAGGGGGGAGGGCGGCACCGGGGAGCTGTTTTTT.